Below are 10 T cell receptor beta chains sequenced from a single sample in a study of cytomegalovirus exposure and HLA in healthy donors. The method was immunoSEQ multiplex PCR; TCRdb's version includes in-frame clones alone and lacks a portion of them. The repertoire consists of tens of thousands of clones, with approximately 88% occurring once and the leading ten covering approximately 1.2%. The sequenced sample was PBMCs. These receptors came from a woman between 18 and 29 years old in good health and CMV-seronegative.

CDR3 bases: TGTGCCAGCAGTTTGCCAGGGCGTAAGACCGGGGAGCTGTTTTTT. This encodes CASSLPGRKTGELFF. The rearrangement links TRBV27 to TRBJ2-2; TRBD1 is a possible D gene (5 bases). The CDR3 spans 15 residues. Between the trimmed V and J ends, which lost 3 bases and 5 bases, there was a span of 13 bases. The germline gives CDR1 MNHEY, CDR2 SMNVEV (reference sequence).

The chain carries TRBV2 and TRBJ2-7; TRBD1 might be the D (5 bases). The CDR3 has 12 amino acids. Germline CDR1 is SNHLY and CDR2 is FYNNEI. Trimming removed 7 bases from V and 6 bases from J, with 13 bases in between. The CDR3 region has the DNA TGTGCCAGCACCATGGACATTTCCGAGCAGTACTTC. This codes for CASTMDISEQYF.

There are a few counts of this clone. The chain joins TRBV28 to TRBJ1-1; 10 positions match TRBD1. Germline loops: CDR1 MDHEN, CDR2 SYDVKM. The CDR3 spans 12 residues. With 10 bases clipped from V and 3 bases from J, the junction kept 2 bases outside the gene matches. The CDR3 loop is CATGQGDTEAFF. CDR3 sequence (DNA): TGTGCCACCGGACAGGGGGACACTGAAGCTTTCTTT.

The chain links TRBV6-4 to TRBJ1-2, with a possible D match to TRBD1 (6 bases). The CDR3 runs to 15 residues. V was clipped by 6 bases and J by 5 bases, with 19 bases between them. Germline V gene data show CDR1 as MRHNA and CDR2 as SNTAGT. CDR3 residues: CASSREQGGRYGYTF. In DNA form, the CDR3 reads TGTGCCAGCAGCAGGGAACAGGGAGGGCGGTATGGCTACACCTTC.

The chain's CDR3 is CASSLSLLEIANYGYTF. CDR3 DNA: TGTGCCAGCAGCTTGAGTTTACTGGAGATAGCTAACTATGGCTACACCTTC. The chain links TRBV5-6 to TRBJ1-2; no reliable D call. The germline V gene encodes CDR1 SGHDT and CDR2 YYEEEE. The CDR3 covers 17 residues. V was pared by 1 base and J by 0 bases, with 16 bases between.

The V and J genes are TRBV29-1 and TRBJ2-1; TRBD2 aligns across 8 bases. Germline V lookup: CDR1 SQVTM, CDR2 ANQGSEA. The CDR3 consists of 14 residues. J gave up 9 bases and V 3 bases, and 10 bases lay outside the gene matches. In DNA form, the CDR3 reads TGCAGCGTTGACGGCAGCGGGAGTCGATTTGAGCAGTTCTTC. Amino acids: CSVDGSGSRFEQFF.

This chain uses TRBV5-6 with TRBJ2-3; no firm D call. CDR3 length: 19 residues. Germline CDR1 is SGHDT and CDR2 is YYEEEE. V lost 0 bases to trimming and J lost 1 base, with 21 bases between them. The CDR3 loop is CASSLEPSDFRRGTDTQYF. In DNA form, the CDR3 reads TGTGCCAGCAGCTTGGAGCCCTCTGACTTCCGCCGTGGCACAGATACGCAGTATTTT.

The J gene is TRBJ1-5, the V gene TRBV6-1; TRBD1 matches at 9 bases. Germline trimming cut 0 bases from V and 2 bases from J; bases unmatched to any gene: 5. Germline V lookup: CDR1 MNHNS, CDR2 SASEGT. The CDR3 contains 17 residues. The CDR3: CASSEAMDRGRNQPQHF. The CDR3 coding sequence is TGTGCCAGCAGTGAAGCCATGGACAGGGGCCGCAATCAGCCCCAGCATTTT.

This chain uses TRBV5-1 with TRBJ2-7; 10 bases fit TRBD2. The CDR3 runs 18 residues. The V gene end was trimmed by 4 bases and the J gene end by 0 bases; junction bases not matched to a gene: 13. Germline V CDR1 and CDR2: SGHRS, YFSETQ. CDR3 DNA: TGCGCCAGCAGCCGCGGGGGGACGACTAGCGGGCTCTCCTACGAGCAGTACTTC. Translating it yields CASSRGGTTSGLSYEQYF.

The chain uses TRBV19 and TRBJ2-5; 9 bases map to TRBD2. This CDR3 is 16 amino acids long. Germline V gene lookup returns CDR1 LNHDA and CDR2 SQIVND (reference sequence). The V gene end was trimmed by 3 bases and the J gene end by 10 bases; junction bases not matched to a gene: 15. As DNA, the CDR3 is TGTGCCAGTAGTATGAACCCCGGGACTAGCCTCAGAGGCCAGTACTTC. It specifies CASSMNPGTSLRGQYF.